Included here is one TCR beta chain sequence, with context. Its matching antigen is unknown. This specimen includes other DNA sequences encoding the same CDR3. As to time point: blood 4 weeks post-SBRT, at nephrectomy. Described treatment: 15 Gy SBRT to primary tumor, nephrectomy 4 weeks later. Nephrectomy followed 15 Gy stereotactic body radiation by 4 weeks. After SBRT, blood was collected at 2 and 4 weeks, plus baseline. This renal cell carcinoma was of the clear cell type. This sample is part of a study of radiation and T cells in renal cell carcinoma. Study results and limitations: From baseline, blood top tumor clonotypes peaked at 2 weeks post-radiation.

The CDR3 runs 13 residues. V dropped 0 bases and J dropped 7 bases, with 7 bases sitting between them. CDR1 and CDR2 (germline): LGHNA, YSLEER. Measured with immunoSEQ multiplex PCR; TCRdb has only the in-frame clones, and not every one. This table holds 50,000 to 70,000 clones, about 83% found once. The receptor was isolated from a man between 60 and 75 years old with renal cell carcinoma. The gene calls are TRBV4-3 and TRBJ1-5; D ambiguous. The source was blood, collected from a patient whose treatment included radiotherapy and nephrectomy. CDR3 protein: CASSQDLLQPQHF. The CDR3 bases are TGCGCCAGCAGCCAAGATCTGTTGCAGCCCCAGCATTTT.